These 16 T cell receptor beta chains share one sample of origin, sequenced in a study of monozygotic twins with inflammatory bowel disease. TCRdb processed the 5' RACE reads again and assigns one entry to each CDR3 protein, with no DNA. Recorded here are more than 85,000 distinct CDR3 sequences; the top ten clones represent 12%. The sequencing input was blood. Every receptor here comes from a human donor with ulcerative colitis or Crohn's disease, or a healthy co-twin of an affected twin (not recorded which).

This chain connects TRBV13 to TRBJ2-5; as DNA is missing, the TRBD1 call by TCRdb cannot be tested. The CDR3 runs to 14 residues. The germline gives CDR1 PRHDT, CDR2 FYEKMQ (reference sequence). The CDR3 is CASSPGRVKETQYF.

This sequence joins TRBV25-1 and TRBJ2-1; as DNA is missing, the TRBD1 call by TCRdb cannot be tested. Germline loops: CDR1 MGHDK, CDR2 SYGVNS. This CDR3 comprises 14 residues. This chain's CDR3 is CASSRLEGDNEQFF.

J is TRBJ2-3 and V is TRBV5-6; TCRdb gives TRBD1 as the D gene, but with no DNA this cannot be confirmed. Germline V gives CDR1 SGHDT, CDR2 YYEEEE. This CDR3 is built from 15 residues. CDR3 protein: CASSLEVDITDTQYF.

This chain links TRBV28 with TRBJ2-2; the D call from TCRdb, TRBD1, cannot be confirmed without DNA. The germline V gene has CDR1 MDHEN and CDR2 SYDVKM. This CDR3 is built from 15 residues. This CDR3 reads CASSLWAGDTGELFF.

The chain employs TRBV20-1 and TRBJ2-3; absent DNA, TCRdb's TRBD2 call cannot be checked. Germline lookup yields CDR1 DFQATT and CDR2 SNEGSKA (reference sequence). The CDR3 has 18 residues. This CDR3 is CSAEDRFSLAGGTDTQYF.

This chain links TRBV7-9 with TRBJ2-7; TCRdb reports TRBD2, a call that lacks DNA to check it against. The CDR3 loop spans 15 amino acids. Germline-derived CDR1 and CDR2 are SEHNR and FQNEAQ (reference sequence). CDR3 loop: CASRGVGRVSYEQYF.

This chain links TRBV20-1 with TRBJ1-6; TCRdb picks TRBD1, but there is no DNA to check that call. Looked up from germline, CDR1 is DFQATT and CDR2 is SNEGSKA (reference sequence). CDR3 length equals 14 residues. The CDR3 sequence is CSARQGSDNSPLHF.

CDR3 sequence: CASSLEGGRGESYEQYF. V usage is TRBV7-2 and J usage is TRBJ2-7; as DNA is missing, the TRBD2 call by TCRdb cannot be tested. CDR3 length: 17 residues. Germline V gene sequence: CDR1 SGHTA, CDR2 FQGNSA. The complete variable domain, with remaining parts taken from reference TRBV7-2 and TRBJ2-7, reads GAGVSQSPSNKVTEKGKDVELRCDPISGHTALYWYRQSLGQGLEFLIYFQGNSAPDKSGLPSDRFSAERTGGSVSTLTIQRTQQEDSAVYLCASSLEGGRGESYEQYFGPGTRLTVT.

This sequence joins TRBV7-9 and TRBJ1-5; TCRdb picks TRBD1, but there is no DNA to check that call. The CDR3 is 17 amino acids. Germline V gives CDR1 SEHNR, CDR2 FQNEAQ (reference sequence). The chain's CDR3 is CASSSGQGKYSNQPQHF.

The V call is TRBV20-1, the J call TRBJ2-7; TCRdb designates TRBD1, a call that cannot be tested without DNA. CDR3 length: 15 residues. Germline CDR1 reads DFQATT; CDR2 reads SNEGSKA (reference sequence). This CDR3 reads CSARDPTGSLAEEYF.

The rearrangement links TRBV5-1 to TRBJ2-2; TCRdb's D call, TRBD2, is unchecked because there is no DNA. The CDR3 is 14 amino acids. Germline V gene sequence: CDR1 SGHRS, CDR2 YFSETQ. CDR3 amino acids: CASSWGSGTGELFF.

CDR3 sequence reads: CASSRGTALGGEQYF. V gene TRBV18 combines with J gene TRBJ2-7; as DNA is missing, the TRBD1 call by TCRdb cannot be tested. CDR3 size: 15 residues. Germline-derived CDR1 and CDR2 are KGHSH and LQKENI.

The rearrangement uses TRBV5-1 and TRBJ1-2; TCRdb's D call of TRBD1 is untestable without DNA. Germline lookup yields CDR1 SGHRS and CDR2 YFSETQ. CDR3 length equals 14 residues. CDR3 amino acids: CASSFGTGTRGYTF. Looking up the rest from reference TRBV5-1 and TRBJ1-2 gives the full variable domain: KAGVTQTPRYLIKTRGQQVTLSCSPISGHRSVSWYQQTPGQGLQFLFEYFSETQRNKGNFPGRFSGRQFSNSRSEMNVSTLELGDSALYLCASSFGTGTRGYTFGSGTRLTVV.

The chain links TRBV9 to TRBJ1-3; TCRdb lists TRBD1, though no DNA is available to test this call. Germline assignment: CDR1 SGDLS and CDR2 YYNGEE. There are 18 residues in the CDR3. CDR3 region: CASSIGRDPWGPGDTIYF.

V is TRBV7-7 and J is TRBJ2-1; TCRdb names TRBD2, which stays unverified in the absence of DNA. The CDR3 sequence is 20 residues long. Germline V lookup: CDR1 SSHAT, CDR2 FNYEAQ (reference sequence). The CDR3 protein is CASSPVLVQRLAGGHNEQFF.

The rearrangement links TRBV15 to TRBJ2-5. Germline CDR1 is LNHNV and CDR2 is YYDKDF (reference sequence). This CDR3 spans 15 amino acids. CDR3 in amino acids: CATSRDGKYQETQYF.